This TCR beta chain was observed in a study of cytomegalovirus exposure and HLA in healthy donors. Trimming left V 4 bases short and J 7 bases short, with 7 bases between. Germline V lookup: CDR1 SQVTM, CDR2 ANQGSEA. The CDR3 has 10 amino acids. It was with 60 Vbeta and 13 Jbeta primers that the PCR ran. Repertoires were generated with immunoSEQ multiplex PCR, while TCRdb's copy carries only in-frame clones and drops some. Altogether around 200,000 clones are present, roughly 80% being singletons, with the ten largest covering roughly 0.65%. The chain links TRBV29-1 to TRBJ1-2; D is perhaps TRBD1 (5 bases). The sequencing sample was made of PBMCs. This receptor was taken from a boy younger than 18 in good health and CMV-seronegative. This CDR3 reads CSVAGGGYTF. In DNA, the CDR3 is TGCAGCGTTGCCGGGGGTGGCTACACCTTC.